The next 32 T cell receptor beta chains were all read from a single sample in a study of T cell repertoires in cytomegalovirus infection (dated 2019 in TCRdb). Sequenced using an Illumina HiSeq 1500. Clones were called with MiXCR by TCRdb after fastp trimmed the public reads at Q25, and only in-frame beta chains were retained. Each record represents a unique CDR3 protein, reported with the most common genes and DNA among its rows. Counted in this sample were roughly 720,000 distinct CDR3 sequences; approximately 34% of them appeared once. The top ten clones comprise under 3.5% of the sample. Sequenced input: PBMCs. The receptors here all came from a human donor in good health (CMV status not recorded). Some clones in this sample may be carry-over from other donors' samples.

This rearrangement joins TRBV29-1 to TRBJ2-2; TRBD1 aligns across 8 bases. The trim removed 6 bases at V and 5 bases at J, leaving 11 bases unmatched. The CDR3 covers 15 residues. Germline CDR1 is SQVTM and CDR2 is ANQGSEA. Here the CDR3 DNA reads TGCAGCGTGGGTGGGCGGACAGGGAGGACCGGGGAGCTGTTTTTT. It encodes CSVGGRTGRTGELFF.

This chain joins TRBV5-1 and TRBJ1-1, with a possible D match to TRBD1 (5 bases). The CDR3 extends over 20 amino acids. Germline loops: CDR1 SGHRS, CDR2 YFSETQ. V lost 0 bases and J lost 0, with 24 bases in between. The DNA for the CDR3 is TGCGCCAGCAGCTTGGGGCGGGGTGTTTCTCTCAGGGACCTGAACACTGAAGCTTTCTTT. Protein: CASSLGRGVSLRDLNTEAFF.

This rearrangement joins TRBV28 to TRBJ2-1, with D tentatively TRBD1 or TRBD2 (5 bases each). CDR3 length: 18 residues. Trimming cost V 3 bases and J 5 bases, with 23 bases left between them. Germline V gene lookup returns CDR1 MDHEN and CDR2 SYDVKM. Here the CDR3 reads CASSFRPNRGPRDNEQFF. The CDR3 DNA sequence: TGTGCCAGCAGTTTTCGACCAAACCGGGGCCCGAGGGACAATGAGCAGTTCTTC.

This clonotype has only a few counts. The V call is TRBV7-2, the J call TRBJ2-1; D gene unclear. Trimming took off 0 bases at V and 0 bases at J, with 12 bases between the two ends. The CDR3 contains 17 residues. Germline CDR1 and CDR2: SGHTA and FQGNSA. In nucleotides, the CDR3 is TGTGCCAGCAGCTTAGCGGTAAGGATAAGCTCCTACAATGAGCAGTTCTTC. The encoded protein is CASSLAVRISSYNEQFF.

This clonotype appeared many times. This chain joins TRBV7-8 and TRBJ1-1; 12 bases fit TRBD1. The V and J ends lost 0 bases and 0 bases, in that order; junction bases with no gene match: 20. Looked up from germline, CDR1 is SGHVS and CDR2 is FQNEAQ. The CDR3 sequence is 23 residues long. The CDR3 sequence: CASSLAFVPGTGGMGIMNTEAFF. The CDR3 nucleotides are TGTGCCAGCAGCTTAGCGTTTGTCCCCGGGACAGGGGGCATGGGAATCATGAACACTGAAGCTTTCTTT.

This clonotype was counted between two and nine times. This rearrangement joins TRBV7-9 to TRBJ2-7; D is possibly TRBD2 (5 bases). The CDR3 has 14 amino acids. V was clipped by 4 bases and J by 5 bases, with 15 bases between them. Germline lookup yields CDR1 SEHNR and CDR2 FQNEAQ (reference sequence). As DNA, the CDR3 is TGTGCCAGCAGCTCAACGGAGGAGAGACACGAGCAGTACTTC. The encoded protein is CASSSTEERHEQYF.

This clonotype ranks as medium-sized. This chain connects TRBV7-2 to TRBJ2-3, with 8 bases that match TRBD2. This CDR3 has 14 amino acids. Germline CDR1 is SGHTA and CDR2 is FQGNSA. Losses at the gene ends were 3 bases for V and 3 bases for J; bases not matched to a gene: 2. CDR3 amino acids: CASSLGLGTDTQYF. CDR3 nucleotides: TGTGCCAGCAGCTTGGGACTAGGAACAGATACGCAGTATTTT. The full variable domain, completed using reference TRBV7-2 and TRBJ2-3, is GAGVSQSPSNKVTEKGKDVELRCDPISGHTALYWYRQSLGQGLEFLIYFQGNSAPDKSGLPSDRFSAERTGGSVSTLTIQRTQQEDSAVYLCASSLGLGTDTQYFGPGTRLTVL.

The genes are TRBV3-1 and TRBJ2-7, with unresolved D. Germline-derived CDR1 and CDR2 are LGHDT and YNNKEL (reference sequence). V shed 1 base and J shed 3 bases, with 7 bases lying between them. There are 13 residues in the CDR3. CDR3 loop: CASSQGLNYEQYF. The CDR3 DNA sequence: TGTGCCAGCAGCCAAGGATTAAACTACGAGCAGTACTTC.

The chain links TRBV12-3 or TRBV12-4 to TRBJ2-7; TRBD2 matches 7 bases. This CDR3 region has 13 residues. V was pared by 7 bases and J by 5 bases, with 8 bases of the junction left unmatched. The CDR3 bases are TGTGCCAGCAACCTTGGGGGGGTCCACGAGCAGTACTTC. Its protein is CASNLGGVHEQYF.

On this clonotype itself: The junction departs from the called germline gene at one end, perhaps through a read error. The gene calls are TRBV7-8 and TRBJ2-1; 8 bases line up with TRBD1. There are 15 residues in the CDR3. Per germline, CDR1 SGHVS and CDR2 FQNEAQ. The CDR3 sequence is CASILTGGVNNEQFF. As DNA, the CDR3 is TGTGCCAGCATCTTAACAGGGGGAGTGAACAATGAGCAGTTCTTC.

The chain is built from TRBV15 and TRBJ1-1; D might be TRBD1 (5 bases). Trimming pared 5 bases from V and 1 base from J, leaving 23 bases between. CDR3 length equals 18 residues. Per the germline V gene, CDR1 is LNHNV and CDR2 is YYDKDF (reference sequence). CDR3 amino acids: CATSDPGGSRGGNTEAFF. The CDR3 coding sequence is TGTGCCACCAGCGACCCAGGAGGTTCCCGGGGCGGGAACACTGAAGCTTTCTTT.

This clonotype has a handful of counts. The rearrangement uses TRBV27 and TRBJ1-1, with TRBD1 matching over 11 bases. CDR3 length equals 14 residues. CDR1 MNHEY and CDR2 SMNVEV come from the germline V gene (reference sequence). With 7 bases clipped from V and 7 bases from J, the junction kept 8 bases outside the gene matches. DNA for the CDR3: TGTGCCAGCAAGTGGGACAGGGGGAGTGGTGAAGCTTTCTTT. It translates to CASKWDRGSGEAFF.

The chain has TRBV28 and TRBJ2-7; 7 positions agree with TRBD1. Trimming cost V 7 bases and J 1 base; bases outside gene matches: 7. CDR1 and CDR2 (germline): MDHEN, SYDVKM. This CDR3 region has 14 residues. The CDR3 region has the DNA TGTGCCAGCAAGACGGCAGGGGGTTCCTACGAGCAGTACTTC. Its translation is CASKTAGGSYEQYF.

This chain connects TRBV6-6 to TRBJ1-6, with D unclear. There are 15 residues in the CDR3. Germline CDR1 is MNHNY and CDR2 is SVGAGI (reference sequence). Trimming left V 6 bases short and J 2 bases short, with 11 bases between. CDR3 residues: CASRDTPTYNSPLHF. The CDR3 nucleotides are TGTGCCAGCAGGGATACGCCGACCTATAATTCACCCCTCCACTTT.

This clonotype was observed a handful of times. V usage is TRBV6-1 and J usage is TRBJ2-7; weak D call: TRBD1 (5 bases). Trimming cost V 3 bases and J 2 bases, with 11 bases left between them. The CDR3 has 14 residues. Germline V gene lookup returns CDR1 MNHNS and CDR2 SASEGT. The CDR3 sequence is CASSDVGRPYEQYF. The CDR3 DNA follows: TGTGCCAGCAGTGACGTGGGGCGGCCCTACGAGCAGTACTTC.

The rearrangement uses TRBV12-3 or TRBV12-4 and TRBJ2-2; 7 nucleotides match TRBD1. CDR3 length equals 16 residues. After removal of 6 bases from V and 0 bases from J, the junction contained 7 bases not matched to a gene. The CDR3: CASRKFRGTNTGELFF. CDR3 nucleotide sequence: TGTGCCAGCAGAAAATTCAGGGGGACGAACACCGGGGAGCTGTTTTTT.

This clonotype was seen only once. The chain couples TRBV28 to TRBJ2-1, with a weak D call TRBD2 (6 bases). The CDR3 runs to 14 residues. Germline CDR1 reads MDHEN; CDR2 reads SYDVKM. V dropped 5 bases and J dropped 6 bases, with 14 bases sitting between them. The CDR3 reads CASSPGGMGNEQFF. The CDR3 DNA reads TGTGCCAGCAGTCCTGGAGGGATGGGCAATGAGCAGTTCTTC. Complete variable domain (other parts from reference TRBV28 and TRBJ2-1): DVKVTQSSRYLVKRTGEKVFLECVQDMDHENMFWYRQDPGLGLRLIYFSYDVKMKEKGDIPEGYSVSREKKERFSLILESASTNQTSMYLCASSPGGMGNEQFFGPGTRLTVL.

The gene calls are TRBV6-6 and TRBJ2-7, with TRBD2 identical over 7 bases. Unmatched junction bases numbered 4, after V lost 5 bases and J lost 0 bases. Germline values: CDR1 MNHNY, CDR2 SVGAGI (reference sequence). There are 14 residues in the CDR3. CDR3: CASSTRDYSYEQYF. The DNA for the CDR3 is TGTGCCAGCAGTACCCGGGACTACTCCTACGAGCAGTACTTC.

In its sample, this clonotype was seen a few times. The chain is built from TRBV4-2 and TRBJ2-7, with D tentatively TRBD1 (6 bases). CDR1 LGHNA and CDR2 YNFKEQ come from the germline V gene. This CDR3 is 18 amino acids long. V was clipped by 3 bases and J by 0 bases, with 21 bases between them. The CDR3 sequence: CASSHPSVGGLSSYEQYF. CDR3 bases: TGTGCCAGCAGCCATCCGTCCGTAGGGGGTCTGAGCTCCTACGAGCAGTACTTC.

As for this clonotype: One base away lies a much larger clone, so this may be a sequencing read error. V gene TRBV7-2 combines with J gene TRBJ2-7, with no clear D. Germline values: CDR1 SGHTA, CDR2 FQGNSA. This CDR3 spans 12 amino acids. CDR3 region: CASSSRTYEKYF. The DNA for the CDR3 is TGTGCCAGCAGCTCTCGGACCTACGAGAAGTACTTC.

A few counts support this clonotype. The CDR3 sequence is CASSRFPSDRGVRGYTF. The CDR3 DNA reads as TGTGCCAGCAGCCGCTTCCCCTCGGACAGGGGAGTGCGAGGCTACACCTTC. This rearrangement joins TRBV28 to TRBJ1-2; 9 positions agree with TRBD1. This CDR3 has 17 amino acids. From germline, CDR1 is MDHEN and CDR2 SYDVKM. V lost 6 bases to trimming and J lost 8 bases; unmatched junction nucleotides: 19.

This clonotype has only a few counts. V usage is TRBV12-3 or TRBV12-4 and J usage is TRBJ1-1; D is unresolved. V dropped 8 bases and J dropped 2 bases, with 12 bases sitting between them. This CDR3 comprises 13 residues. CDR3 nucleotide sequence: TGTGCCAGCCGTAGGGAGGGTAACACTGAAGCTTTCTTT. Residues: CASRREGNTEAFF.

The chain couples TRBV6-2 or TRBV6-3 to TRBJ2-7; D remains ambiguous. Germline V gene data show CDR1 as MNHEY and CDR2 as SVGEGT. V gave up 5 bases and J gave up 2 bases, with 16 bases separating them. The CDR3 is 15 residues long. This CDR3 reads CASSNPRLTTYEQYF. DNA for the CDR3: TGTGCCAGCAGTAACCCCCGGCTGACGACCTACGAGCAGTACTTC.

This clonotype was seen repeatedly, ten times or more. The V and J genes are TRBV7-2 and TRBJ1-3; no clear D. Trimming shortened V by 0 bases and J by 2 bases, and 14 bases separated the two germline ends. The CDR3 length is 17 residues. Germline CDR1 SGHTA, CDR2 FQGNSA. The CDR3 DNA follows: TGTGCCAGCAGCTTAGCTTCGGTCCGGACTACTGGAAACACCATATATTTT. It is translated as CASSLASVRTTGNTIYF.

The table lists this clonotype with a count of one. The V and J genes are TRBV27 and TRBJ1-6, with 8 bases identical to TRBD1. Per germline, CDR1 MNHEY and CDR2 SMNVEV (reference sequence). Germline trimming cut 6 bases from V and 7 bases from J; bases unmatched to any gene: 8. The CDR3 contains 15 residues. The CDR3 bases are TGTGCCAGCAGCCGCTGGGACAGGACGAATTCACCCCTCCACTTT. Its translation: CASSRWDRTNSPLHF.

The CDR3 coding sequence is TGTGCCAGCAGCCACCAGAGTGACACCGGGGAGCTGTTTTTT. Translated, it gives CASSHQSDTGELFF. This chain joins TRBV7-9 and TRBJ2-2, with D unresolved. The CDR3 contains 14 residues. CDR1 SEHNR and CDR2 FQNEAQ come from the germline V gene (reference sequence). V was pared by 5 bases and J by 3 bases, with 10 bases between.

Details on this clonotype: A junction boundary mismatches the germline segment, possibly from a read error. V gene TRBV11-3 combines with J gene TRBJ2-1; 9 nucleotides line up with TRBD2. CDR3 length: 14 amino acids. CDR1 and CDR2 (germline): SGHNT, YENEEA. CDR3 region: CSSSSGLAWDEQFF. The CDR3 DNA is TGTTCCAGCAGCTCCGGACTAGCGTGGGATGAGCAGTTCTTC.

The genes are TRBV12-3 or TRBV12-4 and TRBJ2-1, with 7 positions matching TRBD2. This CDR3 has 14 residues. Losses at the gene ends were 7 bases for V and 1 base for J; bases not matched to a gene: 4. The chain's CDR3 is CASTLGGSYNEQFF. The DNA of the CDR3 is TGTGCCAGCACCCTCGGGGGGTCCTACAATGAGCAGTTCTTC.

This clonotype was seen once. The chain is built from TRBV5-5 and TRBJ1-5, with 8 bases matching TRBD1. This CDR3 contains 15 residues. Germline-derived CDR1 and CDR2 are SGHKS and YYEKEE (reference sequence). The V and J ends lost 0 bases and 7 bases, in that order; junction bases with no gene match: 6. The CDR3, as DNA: TGTGCCAGCAGCTTGGAGGACAGGGTAGAACAGCCCCAGCATTTT. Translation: CASSLEDRVEQPQHF.

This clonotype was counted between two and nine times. The CDR3 DNA is TGTGCCAGCAGTTACTCGTCAGGGGATGACACCGGGGAGCTGTTTTTT. This encodes CASSYSSGDDTGELFF. This chain joins TRBV6-6 and TRBJ2-2; TRBD1 might be the D (6 bases). The V and J ends lost 0 bases and 3 bases respectively, with 11 bases between them. This CDR3 comprises 16 residues. The germline CDR1 and CDR2 sequences are MNHNY and SVGAGI (reference sequence).

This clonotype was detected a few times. CDR3 nucleotides: TGTGCCACGGGGGCGGGCAACCCCGGGGAGCTGTTTTTT. Encoded protein: CATGAGNPGELFF. The chain links TRBV24-1 to TRBJ2-2; the D gene is possibly TRBD1 (6 bases). Germline CDR1 KGHDR, CDR2 SFDVKD. The V end lost 10 bases, the J end lost 6 bases, and 14 bases lay between the germline ends. The CDR3 is 13 amino acids.

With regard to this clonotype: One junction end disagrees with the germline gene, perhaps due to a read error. The CDR3 region has the DNA TGTGCCATTAGTATCGAAGGGGGGCTGTACAACACTGAAGCTTTCTTT. This sequence encodes CAISIEGGLYNTEAFF. This sequence joins TRBV19 and TRBJ1-1; tentatively, D is TRBD1 (6 bases). This CDR3 is 16 amino acids long. The germline CDR1 and CDR2 sequences are LNHDA and SQIVND (reference sequence).